Described below is a single T cell receptor (beta chain) sequence and its context. Its antigen is undetermined. The data derive from a study of shared clonotypes between healthy human individuals. Overall study findings and caveats: Clonotypes which were not shared had lower generation probabilities than clonotypes that all four donors shared.

Clones were read by immunoSEQ multiplex PCR, and TCRdb kept only the in-frame ones, dropping some. The table lists over a million clones, about 84% of them singletons. Sequences were obtained from memory CD4+ T cells from PBMCs. Subset denoted: CD45RA-negative fraction. The TCR sequence derives from a man aged 18 to 30 in good health. Some clones in this sample may be carry-over from other donors' samples.

The CDR3 bases are TGTGCCAGCAGCTTACCCGTCGGGGCGGGATCCTACGAGCAGTACTTC. Its protein is CASSLPVGAGSYEQYF. The V gene is TRBV7-2, the J gene TRBJ2-7; possibly TRBD2 for D (6 bases). This CDR3 contains 16 residues. Trimming removed 2 bases at V and 1 base at J, with 15 bases between. Per the germline V gene, CDR1 is SGHTA and CDR2 is FQGNSA.